The TCR beta chain described here comes from a study of regulatory T cells in long-lasting Graves disease (dated by TCRdb to the early 2020s). Looking at the study overall: Persistent Graves' disease was defined as antithyroid drug treatment for over 5 years with persistently positive TSH receptor autoantibodies. Antithyroid drugs had been taken for about 10.3 years on average by persistent Graves' disease patients in the clinical cohort. The study took place in China and was registered as a clinical trial. Patients with persistent Graves' disease were compared with patients with newly diagnosed Graves' disease using TCR sequencing and RNA sequencing of peripheral blood. A total of around 35 samples underwent TCR sequencing, from 13 patients with persistent Graves' disease and 20 patients with newly diagnosed Graves' disease. What the research found in general, with its limitations: Patients with persistent disease shared more public clonotypes (approximately 2,500) than newly diagnosed patients did (roughly 970). Only the TCR beta chain was sequenced and analyzed. The study examined only peripheral blood because the primary lesion, thyroid tissue, could not be accessed. Lower TCR Shannon entropy and fewer highly expanded clones were observed in persistent Graves' disease patients than in newly diagnosed patients, which suggested clonal expansion. The authors acknowledged the small sample size as a limitation that may reduce accuracy.

Library prep was done by multiplex PCR. TCRdb names Illumina HiSeq 4000 as the instrument used. To build TCR beta libraries, CDR3 regions were amplified by Arm-PCR using iRepertoire HTBI primers. Gel purification was performed on PCR products prior to sequencing. In the paper's pipeline: Gene usage analysis of CDR3 amino acid clonotypes relied on the approximately 62 TRBV and about 15 TRBJ segments identified across samples. COPE and FqMerger were used to merge the filtered high-quality paired reads into contigs. BLAST was used to align contigs to IMGT TRBV, TRBD and TRBJ reference genes, and CDR3 was defined according to IMGT. Clonotypes above 0.1% frequency were classified as highly expanded clones. Repertoire diversity was measured by Shannon entropy, and V-J evenness by the Gini coefficient. Public clonotypes were defined as clonotypes shared by more than one individual. The public reads were run again by TCRdb, first through fastp at Q25 and then through MiXCR, and only productive beta chains were kept. CDR3 protein duplicates are merged, each entry listing the most common genes and DNA. The V and J calls and clone size come from TCRdb's table, not from the authors' own analysis. The table for this sample lists about 430,000 distinct CDR3 sequences; 20% to 25% of them were counted only once. The ten largest account for roughly an eighth of the sample.

This clonotype was seen a few times. The specificity of this receptor is unknown. Base-call qualities are not available, and no considerably larger clone is one nucleotide away. The time point label of this sample denotes: persistent/refractory GD, antithyroid drugs over 5 years with positive TRAb. RNA was extracted from PBMCs in TRIzol for both TCR sequencing and RNA sequencing. The diagnosis of Graves' disease followed American Thyroid Association guidelines. The patients came from an endocrinology department in Xi'an, China. Each patient gave approximately 10 milliliters of peripheral blood, collected in an EDTA anticoagulant tube. Ficoll Paque Plus density gradient separation was used to isolate PBMCs, and no further T cell sorting was done. An Agilent 2100 Bioanalyzer and agarose gel were used to assess RNA quality, and a NanoDrop 2000 was used to measure RNA concentration. This specimen consisted of peripheral blood mononuclear cells (PBMCs), obtained when the disease was refractory, from a patient treated with antithyroid drugs. The receptor was derived from a female donor with Graves disease.

This receptor carries the CDR3 CASSRQGLPYEQYF. The DNA is as follows: TGTGCCAGCAGCAGACAGGGCCTGCCCTACGAGCAGTACTTC. The chain joins TRBV5-6 to TRBJ2-7; TRBD1 matches 7 bases in the middle. For CDR1 and CDR2, the germline V gene lists SGHDT and YYEEEE. The CDR3 contains 14 residues, cysteine and phenylalanine counted. Only the CDR3 DNA stays, 42 bases, in frame from base 1. Compared with germline, V lacks 4 bases and J lacks 2 bases; bases without a gene match: 6.